This T cell receptor (beta chain) was documented in a study of T cell responses to AZD1222 COVID-19 vaccine (TCRdb year 2021). For context, the study as a whole: A total of approximately 240 trial participants underwent TCR sequencing, of whom about 210 had received two doses of AZD1222 and around 26 had received two doses of the MenACWY control vaccine. Trial participants were enrolled into age subgroups of 18-55, 56-69 and 70-plus years, which contained around 140, 26 and 57 TCR-sequenced participants, respectively. The investigation overall reported the following: CD4 TCRs associated with the vaccine covered the entire spike protein, and the dominant responses were in regions 160-218 and 743-854. Only six or seven AZD1222 recipients were SARS-CoV-2 seropositive at baseline, limiting conclusions about previously exposed vaccinees. After two AZD1222 doses, both the breadth and the depth of spike-specific TCRs were significantly higher than at day 0 and than in MenACWY recipients. Reportedly, almost half of the unique spike-specific TCRs recognized epitopes lying outside the regions that are mutated in the B.1.351 and B.1.1.7 variants. The 56-69-year group was small, and its depth increase did not reach significance, likely because of low power. Participants were mostly white British and included more females than males, and it was suggested by the authors that clonal diversity may have been underestimated. Because no day 14 peak-response samples were available, repertoires were characterized only after the peak T cell response.

From the germline V gene, CDR1 is SGDLS and CDR2 is YYNGEE. V has 0 bases trimmed and J has 6 bases trimmed; junction bases matching no gene number 5. The CDR3 has 15 amino acids, counting the end cysteine and phenylalanine. The kept DNA is CDR3 alone, 45 bases in frame from the first base. Concerning this clone itself: Its antigen remains undetermined. Base qualities were left out, and no much larger clone turns up one base away.

The CDR3 regions of human TCRbeta chains were analyzed by immunosequencing. Concerning the study's data processing: Repertoire TCRs were checked for matches against a reference library of SARS-CoV-2-specific TCRs that had been generated using the MIRA antigen-specificity platform. Breadth was defined as the fraction of unique TCRs that were SARS-CoV-2-associated, and depth was defined as the fraction of total T cells that were SARS-CoV-2-associated. Using the MIRA data, each spike-specific TCR was mapped to the spike region that the TCR reacts to and placed in a CD4 or CD8 class. Log10-transformed breadth and depth values were compared by one-way ANOVA with Sidak's multiple comparisons tests. TCRdb took over this immuneACCESS table, retaining in-frame rearrangements with V and J assigned. Such tables are incomplete; in checked studies, under half of the missing clones stem from an unresolved V gene, and the remainder is unexplained. The DNA was the basis for D and trimming; V, J and clone size are from that table. The sample data list some 180,000 clones, and roughly 92% of these were observed just once. The top ten clones comprise about 4% of the sample.

The time point label, read with the paper, signifies: about 28 days (+/-7) after the second vaccine dose. What this sample's treatment or condition label stands for: meningococcal conjugate vaccine given as trial control. Vaccinee samples were obtained from the UK trials COV001 and COV002, which included a single-blind randomized controlled phase 2/3 trial of AZD1222 (ChAdOx1 nCoV-19) in healthy adults. For TCRbeta chain sequencing, PBMC samples from trial participants were taken at day 0 and at day 28 after the second dose. In this chain, TRBV9 is recombined with TRBJ2-3, with 9 bases matching TRBD1. The sequenced sample was peripheral blood, obtained 28 days after the second dose of the MenACWY control vaccine. The source of this sequence is an adult who received the MenACWY meningococcal vaccine as a control. The nucleotides read TGTGCCAGCAGCGTAGACAGGGGGCCCCCCGATACGCAGTATTTT. This encodes CASSVDRGPPDTQYF.